This is a list of T cell receptor beta chains from one sample in a study of blood T cell repertoires in COVID-19. The protocol was immunoSEQ multiplex PCR, while the TCRdb copy is restricted to in-frame clones and leaves out a portion. Of about 220,000 clones listed, approximately 82% are singletons. The sequenced material came from peripheral blood. The receptors were gathered from a man aged 40-49 years who had recovered from COVID-19. Each CDR3 is given with its conserved first and last residue. The D gene is left open where the match is weak. The size of a clone is reported for some rows only, either as once, few or many, or as a class for expanded clones.

V: TRBV28; size: NA; D: TRBD1; J: TRBJ1-2; DNA: TGTGCCAGCAGTCTGACGTCAGGGGGTTCGGTAAACTATGGCTACACCTTC; CDR3: CASSLTSGGSVNYGYTF
V: TRBV15; size: NA; D: NA; J: TRBJ1-2; DNA: TGTGCCACCAGTCCGGGGAATGGCTACACCTTC; CDR3: CATSPGNGYTF
V: TRBV19; size: NA; D: TRBD2; J: TRBJ2-3; DNA: TGTGCCAGTAGTCGGAGACTAGCGGGAGAGGTCAAGGATACGCAGTATTTT; CDR3: CASSRRLAGEVKDTQYF
V: TRBV5-1; size: NA; D: NA; J: TRBJ2-7; DNA: TGCGCCAGCAGCTTCCAAAGACAGGGAGGAATATACGAGCAGTACTTC; CDR3: CASSFQRQGGIYEQYF
V: TRBV7-2; size: NA; D: NA; J: TRBJ1-3; DNA: TGTGCCAGCAGCCCGCAGCCGGGACACCGTGCGTCTGGAAACACCATATATTTT; CDR3: CASSPQPGHRASGNTIYF
V: TRBV5-6; size: NA; D: NA; J: TRBJ2-2; DNA: TGTGCCAGCAGTCTAGCCGGGGAGCTGTTTTTT; CDR3: CASSLAGELFF
V: TRBV29-1; size: NA; D: TRBD1; J: TRBJ1-2; DNA: TGCAGCGTTGAAGTCGACAGGGGGTATGGCTACACCTTC; CDR3: CSVEVDRGYGYTF
V: TRBV2; size: NA; D: TRBD2; J: TRBJ2-5; DNA: TGTGCCAGCAGTACTAGCGGGGGGGGCCAAGAGACCCAGTACTTC; CDR3: CASSTSGGGQETQYF
V: TRBV6-2/TRBV6-3; size: NA; D: NA; J: TRBJ2-5; DNA: TGTGCCAGCAGTTCCAGGGTTTTCGATGGAGCGGGTAGGGAGACCCAGTACTTC; CDR3: CASSSRVFDGAGRETQYF
V: TRBV10-1; size: once; D: NA; J: TRBJ1-3; DNA: TGCGCCAGCACCCACCCCCCTTACAGGTCGCCCATATATTTT; CDR3: CASTHPPYRSPIYF
V: TRBV6-1; size: NA; D: NA; J: TRBJ2-1; DNA: TGTGCCAGCAGTGAAGCGTATCTAGCGGAGCAGTTCTTC; CDR3: CASSEAYLAEQFF
V: TRBV7-9; size: NA; D: TRBD1; J: TRBJ1-2; DNA: TGTGCCAGCAGCGCAGACGACAGGGGGCAGGATGGCTACACCTTC; CDR3: CASSADDRGQDGYTF
V: TRBV10-1; size: few; D: NA; J: TRBJ1-5; DNA: TGCGCCAGCAGTGAGCCAAATCAGCCCCAGCATTTT; CDR3: CASSEPNQPQHF
V: TRBV3-1/TRBV3-2; size: NA; D: NA; J: TRBJ1-5; DNA: TGTGCCAGCAGCCAACGTAGCAATCAGCCCCAGCATTTT; CDR3: CASSQRSNQPQHF
V: TRBV5-1; size: NA; D: TRBD1; J: TRBJ2-1; DNA: TGCGCCAGCAGCGGTCCCGGGACAGGGGTCTGGGAGCAGTTCTTC; CDR3: CASSGPGTGVWEQFF
V: TRBV30; size: once; D: TRBD2; J: TRBJ2-3; DNA: TGTGCCTGGAGTCACCTAGCGGGGGGGCGTGTTACGCAGTATTTT; CDR3: CAWSHLAGGRVTQYF
V: TRBV5-6; size: few; D: TRBD2; J: TRBJ2-5; DNA: TGTGCCAGCAGTCTAACTAGCGGGGGGCAAGAGACCCAGTACTTC; CDR3: CASSLTSGGQETQYF
V: TRBV14; size: once; D: TRBD1; J: TRBJ2-7; DNA: TGTGCCAGCAGCCAAGTCTGGGGGACAGCCTCCTACGAGCAGTACTTC; CDR3: CASSQVWGTASYEQYF
V: TRBV7-2; size: NA; D: TRBD1; J: TRBJ1-1; DNA: TGTGCCAGCAGCTTTTATCGACAGGGCACTGAAGCTTTCTTT; CDR3: CASSFYRQGTEAFF
V: TRBV7-2; size: NA; D: TRBD1; J: TRBJ1-5; DNA: TGTGCCAGCAGCTCCCACAGGGGTCAGCAGCCCCAGCATTTT; CDR3: CASSSHRGQQPQHF